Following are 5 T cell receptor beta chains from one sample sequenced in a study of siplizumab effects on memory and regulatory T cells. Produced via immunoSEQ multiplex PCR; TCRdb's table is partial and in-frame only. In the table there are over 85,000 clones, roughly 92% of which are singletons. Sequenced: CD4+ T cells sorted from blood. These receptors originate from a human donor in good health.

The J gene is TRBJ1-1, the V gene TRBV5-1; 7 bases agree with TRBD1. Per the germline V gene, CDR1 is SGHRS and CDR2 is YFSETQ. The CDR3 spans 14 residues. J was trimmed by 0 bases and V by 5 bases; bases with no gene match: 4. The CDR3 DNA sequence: TGCGCCAGCAGACAGGGGCGGATGAACACTGAAGCTTTCTTT. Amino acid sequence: CASRQGRMNTEAFF.

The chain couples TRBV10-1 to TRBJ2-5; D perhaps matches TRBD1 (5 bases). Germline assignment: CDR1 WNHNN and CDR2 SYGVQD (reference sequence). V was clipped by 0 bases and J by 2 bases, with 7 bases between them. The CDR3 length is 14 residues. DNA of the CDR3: TGCGCCAGCAGTGAGTCGACAGCACAAGAGACCCAGTACTTC. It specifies CASSESTAQETQYF.

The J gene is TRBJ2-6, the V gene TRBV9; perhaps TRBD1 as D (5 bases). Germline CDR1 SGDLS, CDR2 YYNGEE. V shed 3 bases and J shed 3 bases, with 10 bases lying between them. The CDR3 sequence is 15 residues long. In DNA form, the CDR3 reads TGTGCCAGCAGCGCACCAGGGATTGGGGCCAACGTCCTGACTTTC. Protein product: CASSAPGIGANVLTF.

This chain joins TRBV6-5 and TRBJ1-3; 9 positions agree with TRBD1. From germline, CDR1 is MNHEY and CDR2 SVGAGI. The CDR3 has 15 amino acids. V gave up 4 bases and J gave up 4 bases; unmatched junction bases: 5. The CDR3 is CASSFTGGSGNTIYF. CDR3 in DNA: TGTGCCAGCAGTTTTACAGGGGGCTCAGGAAACACCATATATTTT.

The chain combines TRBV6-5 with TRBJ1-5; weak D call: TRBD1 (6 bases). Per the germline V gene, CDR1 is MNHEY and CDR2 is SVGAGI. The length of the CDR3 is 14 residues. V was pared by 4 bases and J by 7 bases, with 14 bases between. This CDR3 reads CASSSQQGGQPQHF. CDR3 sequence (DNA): TGTGCCAGCAGTTCCCAACAGGGTGGGCAGCCCCAGCATTTT.